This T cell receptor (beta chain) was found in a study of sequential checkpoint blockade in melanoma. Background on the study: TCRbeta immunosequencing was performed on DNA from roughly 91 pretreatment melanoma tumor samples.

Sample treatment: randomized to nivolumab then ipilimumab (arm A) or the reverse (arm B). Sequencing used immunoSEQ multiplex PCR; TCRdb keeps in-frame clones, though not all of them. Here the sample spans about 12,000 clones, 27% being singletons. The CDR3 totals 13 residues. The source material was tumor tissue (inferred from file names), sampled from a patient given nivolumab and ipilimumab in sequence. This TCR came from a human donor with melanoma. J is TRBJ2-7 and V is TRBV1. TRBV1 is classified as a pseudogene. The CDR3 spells CASSQEKFYEQYF. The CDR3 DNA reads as TGCGCCAGCAGCCAAGAGAAATTTTACGAGCAGTACTTC.